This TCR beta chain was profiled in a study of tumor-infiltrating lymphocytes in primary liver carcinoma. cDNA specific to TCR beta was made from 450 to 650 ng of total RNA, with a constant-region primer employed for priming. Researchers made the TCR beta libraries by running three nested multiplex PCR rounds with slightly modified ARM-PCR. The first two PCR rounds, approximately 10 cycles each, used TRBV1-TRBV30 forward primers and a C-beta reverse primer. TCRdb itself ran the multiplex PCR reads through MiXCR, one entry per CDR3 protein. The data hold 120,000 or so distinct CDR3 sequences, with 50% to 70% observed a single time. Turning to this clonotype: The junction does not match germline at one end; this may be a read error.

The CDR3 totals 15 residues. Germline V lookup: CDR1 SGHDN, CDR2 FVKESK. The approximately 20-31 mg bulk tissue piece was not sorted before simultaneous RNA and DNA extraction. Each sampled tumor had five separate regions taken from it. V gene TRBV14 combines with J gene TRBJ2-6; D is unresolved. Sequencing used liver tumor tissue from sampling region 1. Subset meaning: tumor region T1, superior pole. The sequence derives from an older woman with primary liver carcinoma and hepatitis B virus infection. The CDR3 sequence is CASSQIGTWANVLSF. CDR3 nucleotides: TGTGCCAGCAGCCAGATAGGAACCTGGGCCAACGTCCTGAGTTTC.